The clone carrying this TCR beta chain has just a few counts. TCRdb re-called the RT-PCR reads with MiXCR, one entry per CDR3 protein. Among about 540,000 distinct CDR3 sequences listed, around 25% were seen once. This sample was taken from a study of response to subunit inactivated influenza vaccine. The ends were cut back, 4 bases at V and 0 bases at J, with 28 bases in the middle. Per the germline V gene, CDR1 is MNHEY and CDR2 is SMNVEV (reference sequence). This CDR3 comprises 21 residues. Separately, the same data were catalogued under a study of T cells expressing NK-cell markers. That source adds: Production of TCR beta cDNA relied on 5'RACE template switching with UMIs.

The receptor was isolated from a man aged 45-65 years who received an inactivated influenza vaccine. The chain employs TRBV27 and TRBJ2-4, with D perhaps matching TRBD1 (5 bases). The sample was CD4+ T cells sorted from PBMCs, taken 12 days after vaccination. CDR3 DNA: TGTGCCAGCAGTTCCGACAGACCATTAAAACCCGCTAAGCTAGCCAAAAACATTCAGTACTTC. Translation gives CASSSDRPLKPAKLAKNIQYF.